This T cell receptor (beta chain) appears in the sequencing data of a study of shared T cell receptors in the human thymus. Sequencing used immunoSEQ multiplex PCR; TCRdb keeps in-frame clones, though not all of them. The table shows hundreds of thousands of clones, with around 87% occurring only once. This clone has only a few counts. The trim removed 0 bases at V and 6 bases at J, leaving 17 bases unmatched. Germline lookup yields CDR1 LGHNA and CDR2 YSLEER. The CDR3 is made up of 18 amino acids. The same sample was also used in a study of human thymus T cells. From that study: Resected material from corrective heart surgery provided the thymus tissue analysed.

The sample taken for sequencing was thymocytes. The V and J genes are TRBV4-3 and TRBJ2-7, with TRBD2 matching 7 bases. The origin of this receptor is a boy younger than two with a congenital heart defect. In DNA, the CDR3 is TGCGCCAGCAGCCAAGATACAAGGGTAGCGGGTGGCAAAGGCGAGCAGTACTTC. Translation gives CASSQDTRVAGGKGEQYF.